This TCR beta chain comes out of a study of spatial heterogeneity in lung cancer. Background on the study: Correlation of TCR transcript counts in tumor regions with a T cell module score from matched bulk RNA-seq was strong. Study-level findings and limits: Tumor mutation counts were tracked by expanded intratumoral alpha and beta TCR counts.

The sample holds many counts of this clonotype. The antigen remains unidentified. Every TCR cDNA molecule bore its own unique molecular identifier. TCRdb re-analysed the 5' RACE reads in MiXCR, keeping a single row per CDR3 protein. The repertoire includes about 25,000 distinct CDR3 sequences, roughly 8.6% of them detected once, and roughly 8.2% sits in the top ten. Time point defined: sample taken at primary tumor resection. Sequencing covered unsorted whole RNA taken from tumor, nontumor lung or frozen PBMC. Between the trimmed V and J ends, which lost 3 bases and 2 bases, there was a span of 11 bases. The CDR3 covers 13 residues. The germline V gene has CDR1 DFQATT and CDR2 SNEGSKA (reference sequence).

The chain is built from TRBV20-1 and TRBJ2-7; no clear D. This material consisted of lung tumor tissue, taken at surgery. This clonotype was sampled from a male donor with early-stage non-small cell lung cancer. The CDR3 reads CSASTRRTYEQYF. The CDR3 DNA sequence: TGCAGTGCTAGCACGAGACGAACCTACGAGCAGTACTTC.